This TCR beta chain originates from a study of cytomegalovirus exposure and HLA in healthy donors. Broader study findings: Despite most TCR sequences being rare, some public TCRs occurred in many donors. Cytomegalovirus-associated TCR beta chains were listed, numbering some 170.

Trimming left V 0 bases short and J 3 bases short, with 9 bases between. Germline-derived CDR1 and CDR2 are MGHDK and SYGVNS. This CDR3 is built from 16 residues. The donors were part of the validation cohort of 100 to 150 subjects. That cohort was separate from the first cohort, which comprised 500 to 850 subjects. Only in-frame clones appear in the TCRdb table, and some are missing; sequencing was by immunoSEQ multiplex PCR. The sample consists of roughly 230,000 clones, less than 95% of them appearing once. Regarding this clone: Its cognate antigen is unknown.

The chain combines TRBV25-1 with TRBJ2-6, with a tentative D call TRBD1 (5 bases). The sample comprised PBMCs. The TCR comes from a young woman in good health and CMV-seronegative. CDR3: CASSEYGRVGANVLTF. In DNA, the CDR3 is TGTGCCAGCAGTGAATATGGCAGGGTTGGGGCCAACGTCCTGACTTTC.